This T cell receptor (beta chain) was documented in a study of blood T cell repertoires in COVID-19 (TCRdb year 2020). Background on the whole study: The collaborator samples originated in the United States, Italy and Spain and spanned the acute and convalescent phases of COVID-19. The prospective study material was composed of cDNA or gDNA derived from T cells, B-cell-depleted T cells, or PBMCs. Subjects who had been exposed to COVID-19, were actively infected with it, or had recovered from it provided the deeply sampled blood TCRbeta repertoires that made up the dataset. A freely available public database, intended as a resource for researchers studying the immune response to SARS-CoV-2, is where the repertoires were released. Samples came from the ongoing ImmuneRACE study (first 160 participants) plus 1,254 subjects from 6 global collaborators. Nearly every sample came with metadata listing a de-identified subject ID, COVID-19 status, age in years and sex. Where HLA class I and class II types were available, the types were taken from metadata supplied by the sample provider, not from assay-based typing. Beyond this particular receptor, the publication reports: How much clinical and demographic metadata was included differed by source and by participant, and the metadata was provided uncurated.

This clone was seen only once. It has no known antigen specificity. Base qualities are missing; no much larger clone stands one base away. TCRbeta CDR3 regions were amplified from genomic DNA using the immunoSEQ Assay, a bias-controlled multiplex PCR. The authors' analysis ran thus. Nucleated cell counts per sample were estimated from amplification of reference gene primers within the assay. Sequence reads were collapsed and filtered to measure the absolute abundance of every unique TCRbeta CDR3 rearrangement. For each sample, productive Simpson clonality was calculated as the square root of Simpson's diversity index across productive rearrangements. This immuneACCESS table, as held by TCRdb, lists in-frame sequences with V and J called but not all clones. Of the missing ones, under half trace to an unresolved V gene in checked studies; the others have no known cause. The V and J calls and the clone size are those of that table, but D and trimming were determined from the DNA. This sample comprises 150,000 to 200,000 clones, 86% of them detected only once. Roughly 4.1% of the sample comes from the top ten.

Each collaborating institution followed its own protocols to collect whole blood in K2EDTA tubes. For TCRbeta analysis, collaborators shipped samples as frozen whole blood, isolated PBMCs, or DNA extracted from either of those sample types. The CDR3 starts with the cysteine, ends with the phenylalanine, and has 15 residues. Only the CDR3 DNA stays, 45 bases, in frame from base 1. Between the V and J ends, shortened by 0 bases and 2 bases respectively, the junction contains 10 bases. The germline V gene specifies LGHNA as CDR1 and YSLEER as CDR2. The rearrangement combines TRBV4-3 with TRBJ1-2, and perhaps TRBD1 as D gene, on 5 matching bases. This clonotype was sampled from a woman aged 70-85 years with acute or convalescent COVID-19. Sequenced input: peripheral blood. The DNA sequence is as follows: TGCGCCAGCAGCCAAGATAGGGGAGGGAACTATGGCTACACCTTC. Its product reads: CASSQDRGGNYGYTF.